This T cell receptor (beta chain) was identified during a study of cytomegalovirus exposure and HLA in healthy donors. Study details: It was reported in a later analysis that the same platform had been used for the 120 or so validation repertoires as for the roughly 710 first-cohort repertoires.

Sequencing used immunoSEQ multiplex PCR; TCRdb keeps in-frame clones, though not all of them. Of around 150,000 clones listed, about 90% are singletons. With 2 bases clipped from V and 1 base from J, the junction kept 11 bases outside the gene matches. Per the germline V gene, CDR1 is SGHRS and CDR2 is YFSETQ. CDR3 length: 17 amino acids. An approximately 120-subject validation cohort, separate from the approximately 690-subject first cohort, supplied the donors. Comments on this clone: Its antigen remains unknown.

General study results and limits: A list of 150 to 200 TCR beta chains associated with cytomegalovirus was given. The dataset shows that most TCR sequences were rare, while some public TCRs occurred in many donors.

Sequencing was carried out using PBMCs. The clonotype comes from a young woman in good health and CMV-seropositive. The rearrangement joins TRBV5-1 to TRBJ2-7, with 8 positions matching TRBD2. The DNA for the CDR3 is TGCGCCAGCAGCTTAGCAGGACCGAGCGGGGGTTCCTACGAGCAGTACTTC. This codes for CASSLAGPSGGSYEQYF.